A single T cell receptor beta chain is shown here with its context. The sample is drawn from a study of blood T cell repertoires in COVID-19. Study overall: The origin of the acute and convalescent COVID-19 samples was the United States, Italy and Spain. Sources were T cells, B-cell-depleted T cells, or PBMCs; the material itself was cDNA or gDNA.

V was pared by 4 bases and J by 2 bases, with 12 bases of the junction left unmatched. The germline V gene has CDR1 SQVTM and CDR2 ANQGSEA. This CDR3 is 16 amino acids long. Original analysis: Estimation of nucleated cell counts relied on the amplification of reference gene primers. Only in-frame clones appear in the TCRdb table, and some are missing; sequencing was by immunoSEQ multiplex PCR. The DNA gave D and trimming, while V, J and clone size come from that table. The data show more than 150,000 clones, approximately 87% seen once. Sample: peripheral blood. This sequence originates from a man aged 70 or older with active or convalescent COVID-19. The V gene is TRBV29-1, the J gene TRBJ2-5, with TRBD2 matching 8 bases. The CDR3 region is CSVVISGSLKQETQYF. The CDR3 DNA reads as TGCAGCGTTGTCATAAGCGGGAGTCTCAAACAAGAGACCCAGTACTTC.